This T cell receptor (beta chain) came from a study of T-cell memory formation after mild COVID-19. 5'RACE, which relied on constant-segment primers, yielded TCR alpha and TCR beta cDNA libraries carrying sample barcodes and UMIs. In TCRdb, the 5' RACE reads were re-called with MiXCR into one record per CDR3 protein. The repertoire includes around 250,000 distinct CDR3 sequences, approximately 10% of them detected once, and 20% to 25% sits in the top ten. This CDR3 has 16 residues. The V and J ends lost 2 bases and 1 base respectively, with 14 bases between them. The germline CDR1 and CDR2 sequences are MGHRA and YSYEKL. Study-level findings and limits: Researchers found some responding clones in pre-infection memory, a sign that cross-reactive memory joined.

This clonotype was found a few times. Its specificity is unknown. Sequenced input: PBMCs or a T cell subset sorted from them (not recorded which). This receptor was obtained from a man aged 18 to 29 who had mild COVID-19 (a few samples of this study predate the infection). Cell type and time point are not known. The chain joins TRBV4-1 to TRBJ1-1; no reliable D call. CDR3 loop: CASSQIPSGRNTEAFF. The CDR3 DNA follows: TGCGCCAGCAGCCAAATCCCATCAGGACGGAACACTGAAGCTTTCTTT.